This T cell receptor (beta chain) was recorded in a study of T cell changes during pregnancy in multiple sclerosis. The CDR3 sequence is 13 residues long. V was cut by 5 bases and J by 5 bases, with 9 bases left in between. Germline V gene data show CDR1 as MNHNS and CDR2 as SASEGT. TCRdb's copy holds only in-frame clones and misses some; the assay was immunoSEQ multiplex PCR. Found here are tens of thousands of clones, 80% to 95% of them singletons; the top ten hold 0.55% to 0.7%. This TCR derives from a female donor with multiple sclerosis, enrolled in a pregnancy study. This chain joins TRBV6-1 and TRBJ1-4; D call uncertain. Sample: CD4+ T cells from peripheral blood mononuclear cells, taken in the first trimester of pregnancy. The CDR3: CASSIRRNEKLFF. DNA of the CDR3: TGTGCCAGCAGTATACGGAGAAATGAAAAACTGTTTTTT.